This T cell receptor (beta chain) derives from a study of cytomegalovirus exposure and HLA in healthy donors. Notes on the study in general: In vitro assays verified that three CMV-associated chains recognized CMV antigens specifically. Many donors shared some public TCRs, even though most TCR sequences were rare.

The assay was immunoSEQ multiplex PCR, and TCRdb's table has in-frame clones only and misses some. The table shows some 130,000 clones, with 80% to 90% occurring only once. The donors were in the roughly 120-subject validation cohort, distinct from the approximately 670-subject first cohort. This clone was picked up a small number of times. Its matching antigen is unknown. Germline-derived CDR1 and CDR2 are KGHSH and LQKENI. The CDR3 runs 14 residues. Losses at the gene ends were 5 bases for V and 3 bases for J; bases not matched to a gene: 6. The sample was PBMCs. V and J are TRBV18 and TRBJ1-2, with 7 bases matching TRBD1. The TCR sequence derives from a woman in her late teens or twenties in good health and CMV-seronegative. DNA of the CDR3: TGTGCCAGCTCAGCGACAGGGTTGGACTATGGCTACACCTTC. Its protein product is CASSATGLDYGYTF.